The 23 T cell receptor beta chains in this list originate from one sample, sequenced in a study of T cell repertoires in cytomegalovirus infection. Antigens of these TCRs are unknown. TCRdb recomputed calls from the reads with MiXCR, one row per CDR3 protein. The sample lists 380,000 or so distinct CDR3 sequences, roughly 34% occurring once. Sample: cultured PBMCs, taken from culture after CMV antigen stimulation. Receptors originate from a human donor in good health (CMV status not recorded). Some clones in this sample may be carry-over from other donors' samples.

The chain is built from TRBV7-2 and TRBJ2-7; D is uncertain. The length of the CDR3 is 14 residues. Trimming shortened V by 6 bases and J by 2 bases, and 14 bases separated the two germline ends. CDR1 and CDR2 from the germline V gene are SGHTA and FQGNSA. CDR3 sequence (DNA): TGTGCCAGCAGGGCTCAGGAACTAACCTACGAGCAGTACTTC. Translated: CASRAQELTYEQYF.

This chain links TRBV7-6 with TRBJ2-5, with D unresolved. Germline V gene sequence: CDR1 SGHVS, CDR2 FNYEAQ. The CDR3 is made up of 16 amino acids. Between the trimmed V and J ends, which lost 0 bases and 4 bases, there was a span of 15 bases. The CDR3 DNA sequence: TGTGCCAGCAGCTTAGCGCGGAGCAGTTCTCGAGAGACCCAGTACTTC. The encoded protein is CASSLARSSSRETQYF.

The V gene is TRBV19, the J gene TRBJ2-1; perhaps TRBD2 as D (5 bases). V gave up 5 bases and J gave up 3 bases, with 11 bases separating them. This CDR3 is built from 14 residues. The germline V gene has CDR1 LNHDA and CDR2 SQIVND (reference sequence). The CDR3 DNA is TGTGCCAGTAGTGCGGACTCAATCTACAATGAGCAGTTCTTC. Encoded protein: CASSADSIYNEQFF. Based on the CDR3 plus reference TRBV19 and TRBJ2-1, the full variable domain is DGGITQSPKYLFRKEGQNVTLSCEQNLNHDAMYWYRQDPGQGLRLIYYSQIVNDFQKGDIAEGYSVSREKKESFPLTVTSAQKNPTAFYLCASSADSIYNEQFFGPGTRLTVL.

The CDR3 is CASSFLREWNEQFF. CDR3 sequence (DNA): TGTGCCAGCAGTTTTTTGCGGGAGTGGAATGAGCAGTTCTTC. This chain joins TRBV12-3 or TRBV12-4 and TRBJ2-1; 7 bases align to TRBD2. Losses at the gene ends were 3 bases for V and 7 bases for J; bases not matched to a gene: 6. This CDR3 is built from 14 residues.

In its sample, this clonotype was seen once. The chain combines TRBV5-1 with TRBJ2-6; D is unresolved. Trimming left V 2 bases short and J 0 bases short, with 12 bases between. The CDR3 runs to 17 residues. The germline V gene has CDR1 SGHRS and CDR2 YFSETQ. The CDR3 here is CASSFGPASSGANVLTF. The CDR3 nucleotides read TGCGCCAGCAGCTTTGGGCCAGCCAGCTCTGGGGCCAACGTCCTGACTTTC.

This chain connects TRBV6-2 or TRBV6-3 to TRBJ2-3; D is unresolved. V lost 5 bases, J lost 6 bases, and 15 bases lay in between. The CDR3 spans 14 residues. The germline V gene has CDR1 MNHEY and CDR2 SVGEGT. CDR3 DNA sequence: TGTGCCAGCAGTCGCCGGACCACACCGGATACGCAGTATTTT. As protein: CASSRRTTPDTQYF.

The chain recombines TRBV5-4 with TRBJ1-6, with D possibly being TRBD1 (5 bases). CDR1 and CDR2 from the germline V gene are SGHNT and YYREEE (reference sequence). This CDR3 has 12 amino acids. With 4 bases removed from V and 12 bases from J, the gap between germline ends came to 11 bases. The CDR3 DNA reads TGTGCCAGCAGCCCGGGGGGGTTACCCCTCCACTTT. This sequence encodes CASSPGGLPLHF.

This clonotype was seen at least ten times. The chain is built from TRBV7-8 and TRBJ1-5, with a weak D call TRBD1 (5 bases). This CDR3 has 16 residues. V lost 1 base and J 4 bases, leaving 14 bases between the germline ends. Looked up from germline, CDR1 is SGHVS and CDR2 is FQNEAQ. The CDR3 sequence is CASSLGVSGENQPQHF. In DNA form, the CDR3 reads TGTGCCAGCAGCTTAGGGGTATCGGGGGAAAATCAGCCCCAGCATTTT.

V usage is TRBV20-1 and J usage is TRBJ2-3; the match to TRBD2 covers 7 bases. The CDR3 totals 15 residues. Germline V CDR1 and CDR2: DFQATT, SNEGSKA (reference sequence). V lost 3 bases and J lost 4; bases outside the gene matches: 10. This CDR3 is CSASPFAGVSDTQYF. The CDR3, as DNA: TGCAGTGCTAGCCCCTTCGCGGGAGTATCAGATACGCAGTATTTT.

The sample holds a few counts of this clonotype. CDR3 coding DNA: TGCAGCGTTGAAAGTGAGAGGGGACAAGCTGGAAACACCATATATTTT. Amino acid sequence: CSVESERGQAGNTIYF. This chain links TRBV29-1 with TRBJ1-3; a possible D gene is TRBD1 (6 bases). Trimming took off 2 bases at V and 2 bases at J, with 16 bases between the two ends. Per the germline V gene, CDR1 is SQVTM and CDR2 is ANQGSEA. There are 16 residues in the CDR3.

As to this clonotype: A read error may explain this, as a much larger clone is one base away. The rearrangement uses TRBV7-2 and TRBJ1-1; TRBD1 is a possible D gene (6 bases). The germline gives CDR1 SGHTA, CDR2 FQGNSA. The CDR3 has 15 amino acids. DNA for the CDR3: TGTGCCAGCAGCTTAGTAGGACAGCCGAACTCTGAAGCTTTCTTT. Protein product: CASSLVGQPNSEAFF. Full variable domain (remainder filled in from reference TRBV7-2 and TRBJ1-1): GAGVSQSPSNKVTEKGKDVELRCDPISGHTALYWYRQSLGQGLEFLIYFQGNSAPDKSGLPSDRFSAERTGGSVSTLTIQRTQQEDSAVYLCASSLVGQPNSEAFFGQGTRLTVV.

This chain uses TRBV6-8 with TRBJ1-1, with a tentative D call TRBD1 (6 bases). The ends were cut back, 0 bases at V and 4 bases at J, with 15 bases in the middle. Germline values: CDR1 MNHGY, CDR2 SAAAGT. The CDR3 contains 16 residues. CDR3 region: CASSYSSTGMSTEAFF. DNA for the CDR3: TGTGCCAGCAGTTACTCGAGTACAGGGATGAGCACTGAAGCTTTCTTT.

The genes are TRBV23-1 and TRBJ1-5; D is possibly TRBD1 (5 bases). TRBV23-1 is labeled an ORF, and its function is uncertain. The V end lost 2 bases, the J end lost 0 bases, and 11 bases lay between the germline ends. The CDR3 loop spans 16 amino acids. This chain's CDR3 is CASSQPGHPSNQPQHF. CDR3 bases: TGCGCCAGCAGTCAACCAGGACATCCTAGCAATCAGCCCCAGCATTTT.

The chain employs TRBV12-3 or TRBV12-4 and TRBJ2-3; TRBD1 matches 9 bases. V gave up 6 bases and J gave up 4 bases; unmatched junction bases: 8. This CDR3 has 15 residues. As DNA, the CDR3 is TGTGCCAGCAGCCGCGGACAGGGGAAGGCAGATACGCAGTATTTT. Its translation: CASSRGQGKADTQYF.

This clonotype turned up a few times. V is TRBV7-3 and J is TRBJ2-1, with no clear D. This CDR3 contains 10 residues. Germline values: CDR1 SGHTA, CDR2 FQGTGA. V was cut by 5 bases and J by 10 bases, with 6 bases left in between. In nucleotides, the CDR3 is TGTGCCAGCAGCGATACAGAGCAGTTCTTC. It codes for CASSDTEQFF.

This sequence joins TRBV7-2 and TRBJ2-3; 9 nucleotides align to TRBD1. CDR1 and CDR2 (germline): SGHTA, FQGNSA. The CDR3 is 16 amino acids. The ends lost 7 bases at V and 3 bases at J; junction bases unmatched: 11. CDR3 nucleotide sequence: TGTGCCAGCACCGCAATGAGACAGGGGGTAACAGATACGCAGTATTTT. Translated: CASTAMRQGVTDTQYF.

J is TRBJ1-1 and V is TRBV18; D unclear. The germline gives CDR1 KGHSH, CDR2 LQKENI. V lost 0 bases, J lost 0 bases, and 8 bases lay in between. This CDR3 comprises 15 residues. The CDR3 protein is CASSPPIRMNTEAFF. The CDR3 DNA is TGTGCCAGCTCACCACCAATTCGCATGAACACTGAAGCTTTCTTT. The full variable domain, with the rest looked up from reference TRBV18 and TRBJ1-1, is NAGVMQNPRHLVRRRGQEARLRCSPMKGHSHVYWYRQLPEEGLKFMVYLQKENIIDESGMPKERFSAEFPKEGPSILRIQQVVRGDSAAYFCASSPPIRMNTEAFFGQGTRLTVV.

The table lists this clonotype with a few counts. In nucleotides, the CDR3 is TGTGCCAGCAGCACTACCCTGGGGGGGGCTGGGGCCAACGTCCTGACTTTC. It is translated as CASSTTLGGAGANVLTF. The chain joins TRBV12-3 or TRBV12-4 to TRBJ2-6; TRBD2 agrees at 7 bases. The CDR3 length is 17 residues. The J segment lost 2 bases and the V segment lost 6 bases, leaving 10 bases of the junction unmatched.

The chain combines TRBV12-3 or TRBV12-4 with TRBJ2-1, with 8 bases lining up with TRBD1. Germline trimming cut 7 bases from V and 0 bases from J; bases unmatched to any gene: 5. This CDR3 contains 15 residues. In nucleotides, the CDR3 is TGTGCCAGCAACCTGGGACAGGCCTCCTACAATGAGCAGTTCTTC. It translates to CASNLGQASYNEQFF.

The rearrangement joins TRBV6-4 to TRBJ1-5, with D perhaps matching TRBD1 (6 bases). From germline, CDR1 is MRHNA and CDR2 SNTAGT. The CDR3 is 15 amino acids. Deletions cut 3 bases from V and 6 bases from J, with 15 bases between. The CDR3 spells CASSEEAGAGQPQHF. The CDR3 DNA sequence: TGTGCCAGCAGTGAAGAGGCAGGGGCCGGTCAGCCCCAGCATTTT.

This chain uses TRBV2 with TRBJ2-7; 7 nucleotides line up with TRBD1. The germline V gene encodes CDR1 SNHLY and CDR2 FYNNEI. The length of the CDR3 is 13 residues. V lost 6 bases, J lost 7 bases, and 9 bases stayed unmatched. CDR3 in amino acids: CASSADYRGEQYF. The CDR3 nucleotides read TGTGCCAGCAGCGCCGATTACAGGGGAGAGCAGTACTTC.

This clonotype has ten or more counts. This rearrangement joins TRBV4-1 to TRBJ2-1, with 7 nucleotides matching TRBD1. The CDR3 runs 14 residues. The trim removed 4 bases at V and 7 bases at J, leaving 7 bases unmatched. Per germline, CDR1 MGHRA and CDR2 YSYEKL. Here the CDR3 DNA reads TGCGCCAGCAGCCCTACCCCAGGGGGTAATGAGCAGTTCTTC. The encoded protein is CASSPTPGGNEQFF.

The chain uses TRBV28 and TRBJ2-7; D perhaps matches TRBD2 (6 bases). Germline V CDR1 and CDR2: MDHEN, SYDVKM. The CDR3 runs 15 residues. V was pared by 4 bases and J by 2 bases, with 15 bases between. This CDR3 is CASSSRETNPYEQYF. The CDR3, as DNA: TGTGCCAGCAGTTCCCGGGAGACGAATCCCTACGAGCAGTACTTC.